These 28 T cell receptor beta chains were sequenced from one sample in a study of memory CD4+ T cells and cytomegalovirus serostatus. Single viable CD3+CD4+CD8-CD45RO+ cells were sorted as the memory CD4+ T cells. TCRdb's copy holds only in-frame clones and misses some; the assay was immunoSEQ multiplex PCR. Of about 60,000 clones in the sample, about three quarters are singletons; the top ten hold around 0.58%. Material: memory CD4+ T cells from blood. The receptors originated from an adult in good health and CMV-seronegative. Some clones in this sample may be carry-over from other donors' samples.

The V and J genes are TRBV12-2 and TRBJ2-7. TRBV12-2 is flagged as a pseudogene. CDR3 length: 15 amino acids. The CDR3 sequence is CASRPDFGATYEQYF. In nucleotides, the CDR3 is TGTGCAAGTCGCCCAGATTTTGGCGCCACCTACGAGCAGTACTTC.

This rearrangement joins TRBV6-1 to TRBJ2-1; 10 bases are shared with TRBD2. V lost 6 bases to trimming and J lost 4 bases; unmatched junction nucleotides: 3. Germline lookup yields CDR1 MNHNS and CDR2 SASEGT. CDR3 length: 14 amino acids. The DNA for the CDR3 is TGTGCCAGCAGCTGGACTAGCGGATACAATGAGCAGTTCTTC. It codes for CASSWTSGYNEQFF.

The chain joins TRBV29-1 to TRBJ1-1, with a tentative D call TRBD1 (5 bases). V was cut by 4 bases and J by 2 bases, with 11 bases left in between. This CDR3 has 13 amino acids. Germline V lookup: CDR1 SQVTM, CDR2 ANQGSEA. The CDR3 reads CSVVSGPNTEAFF. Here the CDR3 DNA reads TGCAGCGTTGTATCAGGGCCCAACACTGAAGCTTTCTTT.

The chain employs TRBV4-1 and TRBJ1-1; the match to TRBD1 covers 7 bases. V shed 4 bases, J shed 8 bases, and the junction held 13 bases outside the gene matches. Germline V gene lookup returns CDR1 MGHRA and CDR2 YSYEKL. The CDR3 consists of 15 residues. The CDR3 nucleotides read TGCGCCAGCAGCCGAGAAGCAGGGGGAATTCCGGAAGCTTTCTTT. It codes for CASSREAGGIPEAFF.

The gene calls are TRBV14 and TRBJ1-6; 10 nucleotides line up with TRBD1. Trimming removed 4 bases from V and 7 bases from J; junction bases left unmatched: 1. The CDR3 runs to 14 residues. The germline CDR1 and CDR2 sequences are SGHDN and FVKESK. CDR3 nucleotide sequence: TGTGCCAGCAGCCGGGACAGGGGAAATTCACCCCTCCACTTT. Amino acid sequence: CASSRDRGNSPLHF.

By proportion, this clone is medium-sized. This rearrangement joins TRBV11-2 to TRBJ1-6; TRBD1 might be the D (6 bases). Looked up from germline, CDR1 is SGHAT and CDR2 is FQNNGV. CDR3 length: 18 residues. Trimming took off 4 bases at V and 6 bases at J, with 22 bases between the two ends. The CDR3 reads CASSSSSPTGILNSPLHF. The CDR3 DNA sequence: TGTGCCAGCAGCTCCTCATCCCCGACAGGCATCCTTAATTCACCCCTCCACTTT.

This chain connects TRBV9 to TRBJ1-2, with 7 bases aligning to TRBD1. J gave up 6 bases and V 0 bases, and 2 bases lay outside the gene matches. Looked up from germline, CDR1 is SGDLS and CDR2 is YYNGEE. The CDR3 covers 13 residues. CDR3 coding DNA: TGTGCCAGCAGCGTAGGGGGACAGAATGGCTACACCTTC. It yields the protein CASSVGGQNGYTF.

The CDR3 sequence: CASVRQGQNIQYF. CDR3 sequence (DNA): TGTGCCAGTGTCCGACAGGGTCAAAACATTCAGTACTTC. J is TRBJ2-4 and V is TRBV13; 7 nucleotides agree with TRBD1. The germline gives CDR1 PRHDT, CDR2 FYEKMQ (reference sequence). Trimming cost V 9 bases and J 5 bases; bases outside gene matches: 7. This CDR3 spans 13 amino acids.

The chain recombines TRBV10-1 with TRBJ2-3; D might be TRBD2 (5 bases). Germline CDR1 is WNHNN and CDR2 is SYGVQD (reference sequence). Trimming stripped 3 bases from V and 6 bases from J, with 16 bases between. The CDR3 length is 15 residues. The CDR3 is CASSEGGLPRDTQYF. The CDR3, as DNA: TGCGCCAGCAGTGAAGGAGGTCTCCCACGGGATACGCAGTATTTT.

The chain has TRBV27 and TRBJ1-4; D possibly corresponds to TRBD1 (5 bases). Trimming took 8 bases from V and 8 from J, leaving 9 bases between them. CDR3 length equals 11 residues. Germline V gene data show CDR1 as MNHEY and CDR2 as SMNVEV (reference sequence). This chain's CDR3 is CASGGREKLFF. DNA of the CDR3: TGTGCCAGCGGGGGTCGGGAAAAACTGTTTTTT.

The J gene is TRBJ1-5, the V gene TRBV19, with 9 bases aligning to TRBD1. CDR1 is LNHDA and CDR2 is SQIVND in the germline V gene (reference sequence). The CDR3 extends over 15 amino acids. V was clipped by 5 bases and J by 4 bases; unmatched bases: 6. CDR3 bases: TGTGCCAGTAGTCCCCGGACAGGGGTTAATCAGCCCCAGCATTTT. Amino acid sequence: CASSPRTGVNQPQHF.

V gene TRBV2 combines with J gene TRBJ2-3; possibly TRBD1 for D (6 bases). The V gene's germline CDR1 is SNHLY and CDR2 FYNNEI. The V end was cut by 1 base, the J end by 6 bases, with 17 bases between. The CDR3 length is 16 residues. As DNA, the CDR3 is TGTGCCAGCAGTGAAGGGGATACAAAAACAGGGGATACGCAGTATTTT. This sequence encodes CASSEGDTKTGDTQYF.

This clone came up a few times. CDR3: CASMGGTAAAQPQHF. CDR3 nucleotide sequence: TGTGCCAGCATGGGAGGGACCGCGGCTGCTCAGCCCCAGCATTTT. J is TRBJ1-5 and V is TRBV28; tentatively, D is TRBD1 (5 bases). Per the germline V gene, CDR1 is MDHEN and CDR2 is SYDVKM. This CDR3 has 15 residues. Trimming left V 7 bases short and J 6 bases short, with 19 bases between.

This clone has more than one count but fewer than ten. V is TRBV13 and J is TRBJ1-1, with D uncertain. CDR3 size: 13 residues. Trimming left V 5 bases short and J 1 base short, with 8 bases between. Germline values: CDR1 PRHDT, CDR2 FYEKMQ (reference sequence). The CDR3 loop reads CASSATGNTEAFF. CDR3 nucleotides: TGTGCCAGCAGCGCTACCGGGAACACTGAAGCTTTCTTT.

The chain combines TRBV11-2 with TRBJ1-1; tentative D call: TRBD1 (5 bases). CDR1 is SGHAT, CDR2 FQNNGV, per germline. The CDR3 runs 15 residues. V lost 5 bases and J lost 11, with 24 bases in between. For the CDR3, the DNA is TGTGCCAGCAGCCAAGTCAGGGCGGGTCTGGGTGAGGCTTTCTTT. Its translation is CASSQVRAGLGEAFF.

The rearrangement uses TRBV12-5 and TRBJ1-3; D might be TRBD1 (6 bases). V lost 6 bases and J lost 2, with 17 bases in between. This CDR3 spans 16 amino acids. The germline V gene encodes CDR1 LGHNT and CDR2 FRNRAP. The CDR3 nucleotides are TGTGCTAGTGGGCAAGAAGGGGGTGTTGCTGGAAACACCATATATTTT. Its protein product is CASGQEGGVAGNTIYF.

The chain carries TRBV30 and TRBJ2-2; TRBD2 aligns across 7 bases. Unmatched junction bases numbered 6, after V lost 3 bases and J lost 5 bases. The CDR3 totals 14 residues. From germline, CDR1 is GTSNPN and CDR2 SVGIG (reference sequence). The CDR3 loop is CAWRWRGGTGELFF. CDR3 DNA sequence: TGTGCCTGGAGATGGCGGGGAGGGACCGGGGAGCTGTTTTTT.

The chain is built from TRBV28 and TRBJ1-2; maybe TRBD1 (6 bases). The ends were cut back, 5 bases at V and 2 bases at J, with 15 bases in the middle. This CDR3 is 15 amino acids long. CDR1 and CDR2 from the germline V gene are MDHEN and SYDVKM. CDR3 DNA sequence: TGTGCCAGCAGTACCTGGGGACACCTAAACTATGGCTACACCTTC. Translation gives CASSTWGHLNYGYTF.

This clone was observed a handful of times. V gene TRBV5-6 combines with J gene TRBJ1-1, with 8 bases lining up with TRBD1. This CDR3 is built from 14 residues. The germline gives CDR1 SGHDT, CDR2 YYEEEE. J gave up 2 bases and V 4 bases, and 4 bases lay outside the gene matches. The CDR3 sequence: CASSLDRGNTEAFF. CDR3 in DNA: TGTGCCAGCAGCCTTGACAGGGGAAACACTGAAGCTTTCTTT.

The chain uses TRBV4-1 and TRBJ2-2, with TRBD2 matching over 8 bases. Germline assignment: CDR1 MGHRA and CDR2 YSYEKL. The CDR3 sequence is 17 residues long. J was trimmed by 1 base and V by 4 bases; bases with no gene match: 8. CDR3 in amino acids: CASSRQGRGGNTGELFF. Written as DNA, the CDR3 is TGCGCCAGCAGCCGTCAAGGACGGGGGGGGAACACCGGGGAGCTGTTTTTT.

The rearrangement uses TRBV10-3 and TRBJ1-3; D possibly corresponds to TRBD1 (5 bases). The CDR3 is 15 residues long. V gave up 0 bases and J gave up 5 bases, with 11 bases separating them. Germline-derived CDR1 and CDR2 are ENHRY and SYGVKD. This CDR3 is CAISESGQGRNTIYF. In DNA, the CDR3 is TGTGCCATCAGTGAGTCCGGGCAGGGAAGAAACACCATATATTTT.

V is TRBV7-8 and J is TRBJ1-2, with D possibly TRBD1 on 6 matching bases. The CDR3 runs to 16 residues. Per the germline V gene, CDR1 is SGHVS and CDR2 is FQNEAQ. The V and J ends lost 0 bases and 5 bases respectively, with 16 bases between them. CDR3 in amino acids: CASSLAGGPGLYGYTF. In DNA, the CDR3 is TGTGCCAGCAGCTTAGCTGGGGGGCCAGGACTATATGGCTACACCTTC.

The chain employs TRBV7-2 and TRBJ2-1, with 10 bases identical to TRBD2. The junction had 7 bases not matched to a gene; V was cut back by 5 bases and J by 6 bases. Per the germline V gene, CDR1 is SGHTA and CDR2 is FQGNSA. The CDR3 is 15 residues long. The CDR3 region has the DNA TGTGCCAGCAGCCTCCATAGCGGGGGGATCAATGAGCAGTTCTTC. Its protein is CASSLHSGGINEQFF.

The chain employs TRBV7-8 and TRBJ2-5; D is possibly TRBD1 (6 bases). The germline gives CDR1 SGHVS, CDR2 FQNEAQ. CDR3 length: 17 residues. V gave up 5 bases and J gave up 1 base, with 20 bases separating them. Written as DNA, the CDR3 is TGTGCCAGCAGCCAAGACAGGTCTCCTATACCCCAAGAGACCCAGTACTTC. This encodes CASSQDRSPIPQETQYF.

The CDR3 DNA reads as TGTGCCTTACCAGGGTTATACTATGGCTACACCTTC. It codes for CALPGLYYGYTF. The J gene is TRBJ1-2, the V gene TRBV30; D might be TRBD1 (5 bases). V was clipped by 7 bases and J by 3 bases, with 12 bases between them. The CDR3 is 12 residues long. The germline V gene has CDR1 GTSNPN and CDR2 SVGIG (reference sequence).

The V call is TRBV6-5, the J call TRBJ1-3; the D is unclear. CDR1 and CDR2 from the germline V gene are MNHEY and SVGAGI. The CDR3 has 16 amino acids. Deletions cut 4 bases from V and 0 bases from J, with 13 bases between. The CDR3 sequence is CASSFGNGRSGNTIYF. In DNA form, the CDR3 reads TGTGCCAGCAGTTTCGGTAATGGACGCTCTGGAAACACCATATATTTT.

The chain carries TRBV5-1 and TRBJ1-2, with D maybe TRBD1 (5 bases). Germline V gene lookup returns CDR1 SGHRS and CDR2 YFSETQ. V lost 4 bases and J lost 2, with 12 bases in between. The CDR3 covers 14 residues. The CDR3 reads CASSPAGGNYGYTF. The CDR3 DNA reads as TGCGCCAGCAGCCCGGCGGGGGGAAACTATGGCTACACCTTC.

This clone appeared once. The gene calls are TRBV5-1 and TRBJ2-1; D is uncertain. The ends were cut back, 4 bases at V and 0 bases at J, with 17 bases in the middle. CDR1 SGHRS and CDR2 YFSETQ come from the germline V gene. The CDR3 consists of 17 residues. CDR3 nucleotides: TGCGCCAGCAGCATTCACAGCGTCGAGAGCTCCTACAATGAGCAGTTCTTC. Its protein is CASSIHSVESSYNEQFF.